The T cell receptor (beta chain) under discussion was sequenced for a study of blood T cell repertoires in COVID-19. Study-wide background: PBMCs, B-cell-depleted T cells, or T cells were the source of the cDNA or gDNA that made up the material.

The ends were cut back, 7 bases at V and 3 bases at J, with 15 bases in the middle. The CDR3 is 15 amino acids. Germline V gene data show CDR1 as ENHRY and CDR2 as SYGVKD. How the authors handled the data: Reference gene primer amplification gave estimated nucleated cell counts. The table came from immunoSEQ multiplex PCR; TCRdb's copy has only in-frame clones and leaves some out. D and trimming were read from the DNA, whereas the V and J calls and clone size are those reported in that table. The sample carries approximately 350,000 clones, around 91% recorded once. The sequence derives from a woman between 18 and 29 years old who had recovered from COVID-19. Sequencing was performed on peripheral blood. This chain uses TRBV10-3 with TRBJ2-2, with D perhaps matching TRBD1 (7 bases). The CDR3 spells CAIMQGGVDTGELFF. The CDR3, as DNA: TGTGCCATCATGCAGGGGGGAGTTGACACCGGGGAGCTGTTTTTT.